This TCR beta chain was sequenced for a study of Ad26.COV2.S vaccination and SARS-CoV-2 variants. Study-level information: A COV1001 Ad26.COV2.S trial-arm participant provided the sample. Each vaccinee took Ad26.COV2.S intramuscularly, once or twice 56 days apart.

Between the trimmed V and J ends, which lost 2 bases and 3 bases, there was a span of 8 bases. This CDR3 is built from 13 residues. The germline V gene has CDR1 SGHKS and CDR2 YYEKEE (reference sequence). The data were produced by immunoSEQ multiplex PCR, yet TCRdb's version contains in-frame clones alone and is incomplete. The sample records about 680,000 clones, 89% being singletons. Sample treatment: approximately 18 received Ad26.COV2.S at low or high dose, single or two shots; five or six received placebo; per-sample allocation not given. The investigators took samples on day 63 after the first vaccine or placebo injection. Adults aged 18-55 years in Boston included the donor. Expressing Wuhan-strain SARS-CoV-2 spike, an Ad26 vector served as the vaccine. This clone was observed a handful of times.

Sequenced here: peripheral blood, sampled in a trial of Ad26.COV2.S vaccine versus placebo. This receptor was obtained from a person aged 18 to 59 who received the Ad26.COV2.S COVID-19 vaccine or a placebo. This chain links TRBV5-5 with TRBJ1-1; possible D gene TRBD1, 6 bases. As DNA, the CDR3 is TGTGCCAGCAGCTTTACAGGGTACACTGAAGCTTTCTTT. Residues: CASSFTGYTEAFF. Based on the CDR3 plus reference TRBV5-5 and TRBJ1-1, the full variable domain is DAGVTQSPTHLIKTRGQQVTLRCSPISGHKSVSWYQQVLGQGPQFIFQYYEKEERGRGNFPDRFSARQFPNYSSELNVNALLLGDSALYLCASSFTGYTEAFFGQGTRLTVV.